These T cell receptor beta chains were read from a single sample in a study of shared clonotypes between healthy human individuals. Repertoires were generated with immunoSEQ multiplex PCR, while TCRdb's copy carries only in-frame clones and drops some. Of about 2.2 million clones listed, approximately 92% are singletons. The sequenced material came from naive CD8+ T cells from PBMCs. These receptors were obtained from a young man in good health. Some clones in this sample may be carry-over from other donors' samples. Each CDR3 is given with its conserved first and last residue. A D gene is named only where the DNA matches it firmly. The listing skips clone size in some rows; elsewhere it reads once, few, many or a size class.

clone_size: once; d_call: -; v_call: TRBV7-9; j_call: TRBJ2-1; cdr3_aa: CASSLRSSSYNEQFF; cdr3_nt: TGTGCCAGCAGCTTACGATCTAGCTCCTACAATGAGCAGTTCTTC
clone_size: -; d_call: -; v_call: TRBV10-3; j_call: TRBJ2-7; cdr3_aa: CAISVGEVSSYEQYF; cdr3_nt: TGTGCCATCAGTGTTGGTGAAGTCTCCTCCTACGAGCAGTACTTC
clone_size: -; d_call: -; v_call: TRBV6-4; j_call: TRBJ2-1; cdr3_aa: CASSESSGWSYNEQFF; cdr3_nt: TGTGCCAGCAGTGAGTCGAGCGGGTGGTCCTACAATGAGCAGTTCTTC
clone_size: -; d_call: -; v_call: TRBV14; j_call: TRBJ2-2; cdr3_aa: CASSQVRGITGELFF; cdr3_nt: TGTGCCAGCAGCCAAGTCCGTGGCATTACCGGGGAGCTGTTTTTT
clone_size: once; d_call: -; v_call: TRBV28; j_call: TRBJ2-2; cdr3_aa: CASSFREITGELFF; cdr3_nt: TGTGCCAGCAGTTTCCGGGAGATCACCGGGGAGCTGTTTTTT
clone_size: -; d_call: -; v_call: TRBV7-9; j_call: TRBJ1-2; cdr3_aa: CASSFGGGRGYTF; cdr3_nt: TGTGCCAGCAGCTTCGGGGGCGGGCGTGGCTACACCTTC
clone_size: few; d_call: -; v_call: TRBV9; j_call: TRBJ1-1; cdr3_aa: CASSEGGSEAFF; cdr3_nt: TGTGCCAGCAGCGAGGGGGGTTCTGAAGCTTTCTTT
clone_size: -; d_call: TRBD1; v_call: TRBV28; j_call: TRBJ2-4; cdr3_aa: CASSLRRQGTKNIQYF; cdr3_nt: TGTGCCAGCAGTTTAAGGAGACAGGGAACCAAAAACATTCAGTACTTC
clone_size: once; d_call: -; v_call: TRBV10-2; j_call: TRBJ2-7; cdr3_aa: CAIQDTRRGEQYF; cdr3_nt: TGCGCCATCCAGGACACCCGTAGAGGCGAGCAGTACTTC
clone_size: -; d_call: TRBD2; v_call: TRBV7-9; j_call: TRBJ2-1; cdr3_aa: CASSPPSGRDDNEQFF; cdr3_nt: TGTGCCAGCAGCCCCCCTAGCGGGAGAGACGACAATGAGCAGTTCTTC
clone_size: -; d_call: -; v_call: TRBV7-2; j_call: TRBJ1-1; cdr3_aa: CASSPQGGNTEAFF; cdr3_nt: TGTGCCAGCAGCCCACAGGGAGGTAACACTGAAGCTTTCTTT
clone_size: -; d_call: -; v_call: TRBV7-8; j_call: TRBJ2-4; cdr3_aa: CASSLGGFGSNIQYF; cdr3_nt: TGTGCCAGCAGCTTAGGGGGGTTTGGGTCAAACATTCAGTACTTC
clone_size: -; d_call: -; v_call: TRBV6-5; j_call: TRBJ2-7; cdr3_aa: CASSYGTSGDYEQYF; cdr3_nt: TGTGCCAGCAGTTACGGGACCTCAGGGGACTACGAGCAGTACTTC
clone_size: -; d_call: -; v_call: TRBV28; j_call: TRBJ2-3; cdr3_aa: CASSFGLPNTDTQYF; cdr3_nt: TGTGCCAGCAGTTTCGGGCTACCCAACACAGATACGCAGTATTTT
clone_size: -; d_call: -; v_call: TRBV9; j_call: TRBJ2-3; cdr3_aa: CASSARDSTDTQYF; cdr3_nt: TGTGCCAGCAGCGCTAGGGACAGCACAGATACGCAGTATTTT
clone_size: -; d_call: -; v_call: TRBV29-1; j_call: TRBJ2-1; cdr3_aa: CSVETSINEQFF; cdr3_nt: TGCAGCGTTGAAACTAGCATCAATGAGCAGTTCTTC
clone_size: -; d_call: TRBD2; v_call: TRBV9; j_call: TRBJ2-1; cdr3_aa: CASSVPLSGAHNEQFF; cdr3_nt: TGTGCCAGCAGCGTACCCCTTAGCGGGGCCCACAATGAGCAGTTCTTC
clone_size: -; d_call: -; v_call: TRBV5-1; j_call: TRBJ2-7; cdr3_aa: CASSLGRFPYEQYF; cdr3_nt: TGCGCCAGCAGCTTGGGAAGGTTTCCCTACGAGCAGTACTTC
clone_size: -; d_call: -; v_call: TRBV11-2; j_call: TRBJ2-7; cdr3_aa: CASSLDTGYEQYF; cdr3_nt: TGTGCCAGCAGCTTAGACACCGGGTACGAGCAGTACTTC
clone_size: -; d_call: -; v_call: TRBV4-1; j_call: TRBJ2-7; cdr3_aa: CASSQVWAIPSYEQYF; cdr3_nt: TGCGCCAGCAGCCAAGTATGGGCAATTCCCTCCTACGAGCAGTACTTC
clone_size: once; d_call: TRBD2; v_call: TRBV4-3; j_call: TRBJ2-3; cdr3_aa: CASSPTSGTDTQYF; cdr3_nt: TGCGCCAGCAGCCCAACTAGCGGGACTGATACGCAGTATTTT
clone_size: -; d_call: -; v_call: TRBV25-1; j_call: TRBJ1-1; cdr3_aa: CASSELGRSVAEAFF; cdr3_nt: TGTGCCAGCAGTGAATTAGGCAGATCCGTGGCTGAAGCTTTCTTT
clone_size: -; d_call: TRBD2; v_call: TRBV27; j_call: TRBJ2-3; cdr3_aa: CASRGLAGSSTDTQYF; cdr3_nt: TGTGCCAGCAGAGGACTAGCGGGATCTAGCACAGATACGCAGTATTTT
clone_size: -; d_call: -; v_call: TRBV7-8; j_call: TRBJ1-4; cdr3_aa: CASSLFGLAGDEKLFF; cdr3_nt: TGTGCCAGCAGCTTATTCGGTCTGGCAGGGGATGAAAAACTGTTTTTT
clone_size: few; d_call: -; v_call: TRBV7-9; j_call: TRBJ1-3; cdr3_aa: CASSFGDSGNTIYF; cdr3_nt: TGTGCCAGCAGCTTTGGGGACTCTGGAAACACCATATATTTT
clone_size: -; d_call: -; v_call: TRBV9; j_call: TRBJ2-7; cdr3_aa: CASSGGLAAYEQYF; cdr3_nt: TGTGCCAGCAGTGGGGGGCTAGCGGCCTACGAGCAGTACTTC
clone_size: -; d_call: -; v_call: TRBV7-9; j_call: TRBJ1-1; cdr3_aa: CASAPDWGTEAFF; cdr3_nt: TGTGCCAGCGCCCCAGATTGGGGGACGGAAGCTTTCTTT
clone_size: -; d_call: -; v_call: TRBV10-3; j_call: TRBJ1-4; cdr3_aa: CAISEAHGGSEEKLFF; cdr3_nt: TGTGCCATCAGTGAGGCGCATGGGGGGTCGGAAGAAAAACTGTTTTTT
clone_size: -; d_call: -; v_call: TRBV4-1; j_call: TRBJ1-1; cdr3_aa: CASSHENTEAFF; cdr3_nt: TGCGCCAGCAGCCACGAGAACACTGAAGCTTTCTTT
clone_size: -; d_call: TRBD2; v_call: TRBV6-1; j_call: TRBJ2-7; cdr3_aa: CASSHPGLASYEQYF; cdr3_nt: TGTGCCAGCAGCCATCCGGGACTAGCTTCCTACGAGCAGTACTTC
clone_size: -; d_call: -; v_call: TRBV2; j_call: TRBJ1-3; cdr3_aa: CASTLKVLGNTIYF; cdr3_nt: TGTGCCAGCACCCTGAAAGTCCTGGGAAACACCATATATTTT
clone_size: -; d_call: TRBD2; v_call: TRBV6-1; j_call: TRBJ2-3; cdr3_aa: CASSAPMRGMWTDTQYF; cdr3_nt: TGTGCCAGCAGTGCTCCGATGCGGGGGATGTGGACAGATACGCAGTATTTT
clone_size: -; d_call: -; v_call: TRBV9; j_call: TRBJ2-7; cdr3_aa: CASSVDLGDVDEQYF; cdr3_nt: TGTGCCAGCAGCGTAGACCTGGGAGACGTTGACGAGCAGTACTTC
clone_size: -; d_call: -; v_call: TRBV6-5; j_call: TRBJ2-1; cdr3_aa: CASSPPDSYNEQFF; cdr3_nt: TGTGCCAGCAGCCCTCCCGACTCCTACAATGAGCAGTTCTTC